A selection of T cell receptor beta chains follows, all from one sample in a study of OX40 agonist ivuxolimab in advanced cancers. The table came from immunoSEQ multiplex PCR; TCRdb's copy has only in-frame clones and leaves some out. Counted here are some 26,000 clones, approximately 86% occurring once; the ten biggest clones make up more than 25%. Sequenced here: CD4+ or CD8+ T cells sorted from blood, sampled in a trial of the OX40 agonist ivuxolimab. Source of these receptors: an adult with an advanced solid tumor such as melanoma, head and neck, liver or kidney cancer. CDR3s include the opening cysteine and the closing phenylalanine or tryptophan. D genes are given only for firm matches. The size entry is marked missing in some rows and otherwise reads once, few, many or a size class.

V gene,D gene,J gene,clone size,CDR3 protein,CDR3 DNA
TRBV29-1,.,TRBJ2-3,.,CSVVPGDTDTQYF,TGCAGCGTTGTCCCGGGGGATACAGATACGCAGTATTTT
TRBV19,.,TRBJ2-1,once,CASSWDSSSYNEQFF,TGTGCCAGTAGTTGGGACTCGAGCTCCTACAATGAGCAGTTCTTC
TRBV15,.,TRBJ1-1,.,CATSGSGASFPGDTEAFF,TGTGCCACCAGCGGTTCCGGGGCTTCGTTTCCTGGGGACACTGAAGCTTTCTTT
TRBV19,.,TRBJ2-1,.,CASRAASPHEQFF,TGTGCCTCCCGGGCGGCTAGCCCCCATGAGCAGTTCTTC
TRBV7-9,TRBD2,TRBJ2-7,few,CASSLVASGSDEQYF,TGTGCCAGCAGCTTAGTGGCTAGCGGGAGTGACGAGCAGTACTTC
TRBV6-1,.,TRBJ2-7,few,CASSEGPSQEQYF,TGTGCCAGCAGTGAGGGCCCTTCTCAGGAGCAGTACTTC
TRBV9,TRBD1,TRBJ2-1,.,CASSVGSGGPYNEQFF,TGTGCCAGCAGCGTAGGTTCAGGGGGCCCCTACAATGAGCAGTTCTTC
TRBV5-4,.,TRBJ1-1,.,CASSLQWEWNTEAFF,TGTGCCAGCAGCTTGCAGTGGGAGTGGAACACTGAAGCTTTCTTT
TRBV27,.,TRBJ2-1,.,CASSLGLGAAPYNEQFF,TGTGCCAGCAGCTTGGGCCTCGGCGCGGCCCCCTACAATGAGCAGTTCTTC
TRBV30,.,TRBJ1-6,few,CAWSVLRTGDPPLHF,TGTGCCTGGAGTGTACTTAGGACCGGGGATCCACCCCTCCACTTT
TRBV15,.,TRBJ1-4,.,CATSRLIQGFNEKLFF,TGTGCCACCAGCAGGCTCATCCAGGGGTTTAATGAAAAACTGTTTTTT
TRBV19,.,TRBJ1-2,.,CASSISGIRYGYTF,TGTGCCAGTAGTATTTCAGGGATTCGGTATGGCTACACCTTC
TRBV27,.,TRBJ1-1,.,CASSLGAGWGTEAFF,TGTGCCAGCAGTTTAGGCGCAGGGTGGGGCACTGAAGCTTTCTTT
TRBV5-6,TRBD2,TRBJ2-1,.,CASSQGLAGSNEQFF,TGTGCCAGCAGCCAGGGACTAGCGGGTTCCAATGAGCAGTTCTTC
TRBV5-5,TRBD1,TRBJ1-1,.,CASSWTGDTEAFF,TGTGCCAGCAGCTGGACAGGGGACACTGAAGCTTTCTTT
TRBV7-7,TRBD1,TRBJ2-7,.,CASSSGQGFEQYF,TGTGCTAGCAGCTCGGGACAGGGCTTCGAGCAGTACTTC
TRBV5-1,TRBD2,TRBJ2-5,.,CASSLEPRGTETQYF,TGCGCCAGCAGCTTGGAGCCGCGGGGGACGGAGACCCAGTACTTC
TRBV2,.,TRBJ1-5,once,CASSPGGYSNQPQHF,TGTGCCAGCTCCCCCGGGGGCTATAGCAATCAGCCCCAGCATTTT
TRBV6-4,TRBD1,TRBJ1-1,.,CASRGQGGTEAFF,TGTGCCAGCAGGGGACAGGGCGGCACTGAAGCTTTCTTT
TRBV11-3,.,TRBJ1-5,.,CASSFSGAVNQPQHF,TGTGCCAGCAGCTTCAGCGGGGCGGTAAATCAGCCCCAGCATTTT
TRBV4-3,.,TRBJ2-1,.,CASSQDRGGSPYNEQFF,TGCGCCAGCAGCCAAGATAGGGGGGGGTCCCCTTACAATGAGCAGTTCTTC
TRBV4-1,TRBD1,TRBJ1-2,once,CASSQADRGEDGYTF,TGCGCCAGCAGCCAAGCCGACAGGGGAGAGGATGGCTACACCTTC
TRBV4-1,.,TRBJ1-5,.,CASSQSENQPQHF,TGCGCCAGCAGCCAATCAGAGAATCAGCCCCAGCATTTT
TRBV2,.,TRBJ2-7,.,CASRGRGNSYEQYF,TGTGCCAGCAGGGGCAGGGGCAACTCCTACGAGCAGTACTTC
TRBV14,.,TRBJ2-3,.,CASSQFYTTDTQYF,TGTGCCAGCAGCCAATTTTACACCACAGATACGCAGTATTTT
TRBV23-1,.,TRBJ2-7,.,CASSLDRYEQYF,TGCGCCAGCAGCCTTGACAGGTACGAGCAGTACTTC
TRBV19,.,TRBJ2-3,once,CASSIGPRADTQYF,TGTGCCAGTAGTATAGGTCCCCGCGCAGATACGCAGTATTTT